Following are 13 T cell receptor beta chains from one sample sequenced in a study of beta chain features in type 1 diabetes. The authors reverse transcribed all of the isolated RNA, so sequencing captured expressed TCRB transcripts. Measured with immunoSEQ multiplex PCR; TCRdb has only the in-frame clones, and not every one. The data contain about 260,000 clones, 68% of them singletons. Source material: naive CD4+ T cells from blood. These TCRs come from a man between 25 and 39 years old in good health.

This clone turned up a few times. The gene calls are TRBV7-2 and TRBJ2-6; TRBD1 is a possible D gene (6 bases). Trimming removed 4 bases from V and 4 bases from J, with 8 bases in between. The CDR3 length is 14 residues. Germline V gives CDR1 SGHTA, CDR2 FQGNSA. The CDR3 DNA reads TGTGCCAGCAGCTCAGGGGAAGGGGCCAACGTCCTGACTTTC. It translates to CASSSGEGANVLTF. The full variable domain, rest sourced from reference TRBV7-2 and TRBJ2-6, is GAGVSQSPSNKVTEKGKDVELRCDPISGHTALYWYRQSLGQGLEFLIYFQGNSAPDKSGLPSDRFSAERTGGSVSTLTIQRTQQEDSAVYLCASSSGEGANVLTFGAGSRLTVL.

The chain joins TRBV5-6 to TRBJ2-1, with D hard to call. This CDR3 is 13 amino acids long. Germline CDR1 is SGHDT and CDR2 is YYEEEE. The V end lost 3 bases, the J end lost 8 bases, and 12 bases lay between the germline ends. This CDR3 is CASSSPEVYEQFF. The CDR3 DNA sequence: TGTGCCAGCAGCTCCCCCGAGGTGTATGAGCAGTTCTTC.

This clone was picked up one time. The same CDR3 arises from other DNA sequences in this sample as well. The CDR3 sequence is CASSAGQGNNEQFF. CDR3 coding DNA: TGTGCCAGCAGTGCGGGACAGGGGAACAATGAGCAGTTCTTC. The chain links TRBV25-1 to TRBJ2-1, with 10 bases that match TRBD1. The germline V gene has CDR1 MGHDK and CDR2 SYGVNS. This CDR3 is built from 14 residues. Trimming removed 4 bases from V and 5 bases from J; junction bases left unmatched: 2. The full variable domain, with the rest looked up from reference TRBV25-1 and TRBJ2-1, is EADIYQTPRYLVIGTGKKITLECSQTMGHDKMYWYQQDPGMELHLIHYSYGVNSTEKGDLSSESTVSRIRTEHFPLTLESARPSHTSQYLCASSAGQGNNEQFFGPGTRLTVL.

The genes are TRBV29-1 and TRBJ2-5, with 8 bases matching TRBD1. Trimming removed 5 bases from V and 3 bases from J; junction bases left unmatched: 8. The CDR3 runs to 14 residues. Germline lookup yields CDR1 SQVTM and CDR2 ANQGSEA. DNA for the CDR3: TGCAGCGTTCGGGGACAGGCCCGGAAAGAGACCCAGTACTTC. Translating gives CSVRGQARKETQYF.

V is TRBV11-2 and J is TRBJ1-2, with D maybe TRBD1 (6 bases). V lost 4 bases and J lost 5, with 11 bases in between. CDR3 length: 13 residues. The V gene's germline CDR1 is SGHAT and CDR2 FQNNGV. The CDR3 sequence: CASSSRGGYGYTF. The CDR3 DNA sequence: TGTGCCAGCAGCTCCAGGGGTGGATATGGCTACACCTTC.

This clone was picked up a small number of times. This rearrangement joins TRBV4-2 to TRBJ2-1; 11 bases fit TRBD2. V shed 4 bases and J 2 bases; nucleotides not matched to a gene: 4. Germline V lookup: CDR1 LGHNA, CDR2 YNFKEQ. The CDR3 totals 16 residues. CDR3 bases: TGTGCCAGCAGCCCCCGACTAGCGGGGACCTACAATGAGCAGTTCTTC. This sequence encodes CASSPRLAGTYNEQFF.

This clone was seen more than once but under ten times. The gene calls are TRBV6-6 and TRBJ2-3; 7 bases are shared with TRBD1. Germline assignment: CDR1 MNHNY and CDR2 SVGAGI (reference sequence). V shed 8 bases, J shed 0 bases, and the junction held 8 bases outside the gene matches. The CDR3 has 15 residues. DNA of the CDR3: TGTGCCAGCTCACCTCGACAGGGCAGCACAGATACGCAGTATTTT. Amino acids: CASSPRQGSTDTQYF.

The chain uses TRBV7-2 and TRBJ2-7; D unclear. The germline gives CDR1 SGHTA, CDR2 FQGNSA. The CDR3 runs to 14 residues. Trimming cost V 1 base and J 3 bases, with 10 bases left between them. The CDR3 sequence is CASSLVPAHYEQYF. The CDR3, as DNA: TGTGCCAGCAGCTTAGTTCCAGCACACTACGAGCAGTACTTC.

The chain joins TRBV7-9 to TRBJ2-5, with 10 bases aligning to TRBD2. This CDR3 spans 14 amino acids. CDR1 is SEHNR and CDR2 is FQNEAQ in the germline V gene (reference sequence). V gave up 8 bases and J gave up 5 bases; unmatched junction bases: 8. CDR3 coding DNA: TGTGCCAGCGGAGCTAGCGGGGGATGGGAGACCCAGTACTTC. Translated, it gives CASGASGGWETQYF.

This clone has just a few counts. For the CDR3, the DNA is TGCAGCGTTGTCCGTCTCCTCACAGATACGCAGTATTTT. Amino acids: CSVVRLLTDTQYF. This chain uses TRBV29-1 with TRBJ2-3, with unresolved D. Germline values: CDR1 SQVTM, CDR2 ANQGSEA. V dropped 4 bases and J dropped 2 bases, with 10 bases sitting between them. The CDR3 has 13 residues.

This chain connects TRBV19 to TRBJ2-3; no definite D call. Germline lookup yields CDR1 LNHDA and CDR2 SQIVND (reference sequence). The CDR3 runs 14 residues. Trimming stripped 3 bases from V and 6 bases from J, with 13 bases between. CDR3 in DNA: TGTGCCAGTAGTATGGATGCGCCGGACGATACGCAGTATTTT. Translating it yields CASSMDAPDDTQYF. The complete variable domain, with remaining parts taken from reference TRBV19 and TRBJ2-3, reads DGGITQSPKYLFRKEGQNVTLSCEQNLNHDAMYWYRQDPGQGLRLIYYSQIVNDFQKGDIAEGYSVSREKKESFPLTVTSAQKNPTAFYLCASSMDAPDDTQYFGPGTRLTVL.

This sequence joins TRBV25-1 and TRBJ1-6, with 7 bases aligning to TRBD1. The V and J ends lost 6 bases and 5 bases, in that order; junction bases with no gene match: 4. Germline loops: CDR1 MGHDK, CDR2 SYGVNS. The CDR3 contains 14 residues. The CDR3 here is CASRSGTDNSPLHF. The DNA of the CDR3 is TGTGCCAGCAGGTCCGGGACAGATAATTCACCCCTCCACTTT.

CDR3 bases: TGTGCCTGGAGTCGGGGGCTGCACGGAGTGAACACTGAAGCTTTCTTT. The encoded protein is CAWSRGLHGVNTEAFF. The chain uses TRBV30 and TRBJ1-1; D might be TRBD1 (6 bases). This CDR3 is 16 amino acids long. Per the germline V gene, CDR1 is GTSNPN and CDR2 is SVGIG (reference sequence). The germline V and J ends were trimmed by 2 bases and 0 bases, with 16 bases remaining between them.